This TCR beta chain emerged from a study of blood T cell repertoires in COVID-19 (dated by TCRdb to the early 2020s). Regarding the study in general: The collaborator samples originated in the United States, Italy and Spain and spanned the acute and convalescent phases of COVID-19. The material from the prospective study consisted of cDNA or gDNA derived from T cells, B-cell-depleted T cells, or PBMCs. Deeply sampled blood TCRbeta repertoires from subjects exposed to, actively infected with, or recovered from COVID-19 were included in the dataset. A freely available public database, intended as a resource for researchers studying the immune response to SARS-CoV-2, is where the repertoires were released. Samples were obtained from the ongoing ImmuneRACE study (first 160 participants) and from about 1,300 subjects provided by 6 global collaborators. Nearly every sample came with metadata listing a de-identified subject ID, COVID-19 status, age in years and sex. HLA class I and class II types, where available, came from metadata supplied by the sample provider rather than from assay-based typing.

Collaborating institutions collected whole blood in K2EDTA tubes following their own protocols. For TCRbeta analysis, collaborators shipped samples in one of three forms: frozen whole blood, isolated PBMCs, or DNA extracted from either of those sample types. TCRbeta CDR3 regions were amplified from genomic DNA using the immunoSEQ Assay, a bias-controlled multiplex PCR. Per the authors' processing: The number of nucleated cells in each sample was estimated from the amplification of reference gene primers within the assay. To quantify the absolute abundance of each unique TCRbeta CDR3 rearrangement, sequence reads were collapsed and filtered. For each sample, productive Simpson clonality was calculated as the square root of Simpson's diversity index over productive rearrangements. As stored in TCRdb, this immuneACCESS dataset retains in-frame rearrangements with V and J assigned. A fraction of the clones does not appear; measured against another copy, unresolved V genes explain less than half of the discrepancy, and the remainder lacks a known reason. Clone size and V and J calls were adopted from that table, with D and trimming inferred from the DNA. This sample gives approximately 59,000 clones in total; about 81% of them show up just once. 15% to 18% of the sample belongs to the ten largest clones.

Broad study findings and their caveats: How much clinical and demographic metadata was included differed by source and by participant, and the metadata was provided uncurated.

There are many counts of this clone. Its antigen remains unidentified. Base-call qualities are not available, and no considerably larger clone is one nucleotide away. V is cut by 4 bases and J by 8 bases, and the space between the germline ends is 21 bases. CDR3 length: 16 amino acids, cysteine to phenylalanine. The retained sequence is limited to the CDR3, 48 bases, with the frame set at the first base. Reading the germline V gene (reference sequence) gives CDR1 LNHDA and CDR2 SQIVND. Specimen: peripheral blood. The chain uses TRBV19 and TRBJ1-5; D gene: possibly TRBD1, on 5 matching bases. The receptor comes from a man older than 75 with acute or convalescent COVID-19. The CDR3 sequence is CASSSGYSALGEPQHF. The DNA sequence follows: TGTGCCAGTAGTAGTGGGTACAGTGCCCTAGGGGAGCCCCAGCATTTT. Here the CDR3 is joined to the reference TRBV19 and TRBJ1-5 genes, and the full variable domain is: DGGITQSPKYLFRKEGQNVTLSCEQNLNHDAMYWYRQDPGQGLRLIYYSQIVNDFQKGDIAEGYSVSREKKESFPLTVTSAQKNPTAFYLCASSSGYSALGEPQHFGDGTRLSIL.